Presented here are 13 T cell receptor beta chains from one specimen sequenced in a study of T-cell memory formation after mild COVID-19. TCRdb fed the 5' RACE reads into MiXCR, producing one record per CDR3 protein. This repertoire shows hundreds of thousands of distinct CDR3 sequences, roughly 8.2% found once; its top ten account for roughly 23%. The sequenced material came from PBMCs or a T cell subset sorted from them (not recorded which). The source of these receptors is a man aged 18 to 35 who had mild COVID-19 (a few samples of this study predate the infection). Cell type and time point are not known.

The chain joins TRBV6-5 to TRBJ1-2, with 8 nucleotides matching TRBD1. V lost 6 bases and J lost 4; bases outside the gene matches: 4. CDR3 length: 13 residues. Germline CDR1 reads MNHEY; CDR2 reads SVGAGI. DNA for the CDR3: TGTGCCAGCAGGAGAACAGGGGGCTATGGCTACACCTTC. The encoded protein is CASRRTGGYGYTF.

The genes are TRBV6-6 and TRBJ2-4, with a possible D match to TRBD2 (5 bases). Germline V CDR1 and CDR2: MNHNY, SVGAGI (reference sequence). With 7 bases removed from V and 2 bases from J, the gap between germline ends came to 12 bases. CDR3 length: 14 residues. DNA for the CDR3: TGTGCCAGCACCCGGGGAACGACCAAAAACATTCAGTACTTC. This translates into CASTRGTTKNIQYF.

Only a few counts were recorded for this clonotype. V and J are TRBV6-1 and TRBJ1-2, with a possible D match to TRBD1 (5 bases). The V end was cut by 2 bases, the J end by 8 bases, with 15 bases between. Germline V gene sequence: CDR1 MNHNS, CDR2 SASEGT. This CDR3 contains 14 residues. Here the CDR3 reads CASSEWGEGSGYTF. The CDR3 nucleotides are TGTGCCAGCAGTGAATGGGGGGAGGGTAGCGGCTACACCTTC.

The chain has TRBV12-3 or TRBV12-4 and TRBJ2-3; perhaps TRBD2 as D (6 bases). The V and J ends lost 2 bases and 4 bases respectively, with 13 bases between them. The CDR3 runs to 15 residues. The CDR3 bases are TGTGCCAGCAGTTTAAGAGGAGGGCCCGCAGATACGCAGTATTTT. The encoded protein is CASSLRGGPADTQYF.

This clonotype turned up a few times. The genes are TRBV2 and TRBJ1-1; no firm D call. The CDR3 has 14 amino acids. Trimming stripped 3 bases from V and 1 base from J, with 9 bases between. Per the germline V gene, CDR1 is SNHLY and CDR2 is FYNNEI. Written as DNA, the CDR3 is TGTGCCAGCAGTGAGCAGATAGGGAACACTGAAGCTTTCTTT. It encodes CASSEQIGNTEAFF.

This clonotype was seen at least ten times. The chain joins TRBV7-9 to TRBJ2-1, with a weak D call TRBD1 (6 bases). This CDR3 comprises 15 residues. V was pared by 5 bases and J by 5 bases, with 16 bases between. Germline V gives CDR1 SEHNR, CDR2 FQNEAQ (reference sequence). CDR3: CASSTGQGHDNEQFF. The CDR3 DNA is TGTGCCAGCAGCACAGGGCAGGGCCATGACAATGAGCAGTTCTTC.

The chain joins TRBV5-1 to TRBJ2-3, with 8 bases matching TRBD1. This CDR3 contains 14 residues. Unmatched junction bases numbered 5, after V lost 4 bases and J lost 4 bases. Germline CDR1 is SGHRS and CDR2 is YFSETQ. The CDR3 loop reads CASSRQGLADTQYF. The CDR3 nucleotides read TGCGCCAGCAGCCGACAGGGGTTGGCAGATACGCAGTATTTT. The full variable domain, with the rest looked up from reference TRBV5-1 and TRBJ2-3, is KAGVTQTPRYLIKTRGQQVTLSCSPISGHRSVSWYQQTPGQGLQFLFEYFSETQRNKGNFPGRFSGRQFSNSRSEMNVSTLELGDSALYLCASSRQGLADTQYFGPGTRLTVL.

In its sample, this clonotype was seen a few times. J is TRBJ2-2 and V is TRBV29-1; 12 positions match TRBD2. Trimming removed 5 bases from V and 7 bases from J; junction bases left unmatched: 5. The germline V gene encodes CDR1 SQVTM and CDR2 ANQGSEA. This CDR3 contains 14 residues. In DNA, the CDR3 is TGCAGCGTTCCACAACTAGCGGGGGGCGGGGAGCTGTTTTTT. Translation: CSVPQLAGGGELFF.

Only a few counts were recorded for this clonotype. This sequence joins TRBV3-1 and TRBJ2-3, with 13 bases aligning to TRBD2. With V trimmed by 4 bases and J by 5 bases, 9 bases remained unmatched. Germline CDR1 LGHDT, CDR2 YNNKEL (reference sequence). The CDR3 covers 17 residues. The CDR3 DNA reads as TGTGCCAGCAGCCCGATGACTAGCGGGGGGTCCGGAGATACGCAGTATTTT. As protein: CASSPMTSGGSGDTQYF.

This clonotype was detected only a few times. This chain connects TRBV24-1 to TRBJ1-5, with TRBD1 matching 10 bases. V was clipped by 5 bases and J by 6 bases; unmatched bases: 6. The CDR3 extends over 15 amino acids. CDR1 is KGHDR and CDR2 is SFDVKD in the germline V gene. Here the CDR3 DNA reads TGTGCCACCAGTGGCGGACAGGGGGTAAGTCAGCCCCAGCATTTT. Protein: CATSGGQGVSQPQHF.

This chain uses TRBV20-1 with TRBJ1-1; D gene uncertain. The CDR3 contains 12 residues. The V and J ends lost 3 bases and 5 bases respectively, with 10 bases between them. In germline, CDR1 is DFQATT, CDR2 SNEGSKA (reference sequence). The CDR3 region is CSASVGVTEAFF. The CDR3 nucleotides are TGCAGTGCTAGTGTCGGGGTAACTGAAGCTTTCTTT.

The CDR3 here is CATSEPGRTDTQYF. CDR3 DNA sequence: TGTGCCACCAGTGAACCAGGCCGCACAGATACGCAGTATTTT. The chain combines TRBV24-1 with TRBJ2-3, with D hard to call. The V and J ends lost 4 bases and 1 base respectively, with 8 bases between them. The CDR3 extends over 14 amino acids. Germline V gives CDR1 KGHDR, CDR2 SFDVKD.

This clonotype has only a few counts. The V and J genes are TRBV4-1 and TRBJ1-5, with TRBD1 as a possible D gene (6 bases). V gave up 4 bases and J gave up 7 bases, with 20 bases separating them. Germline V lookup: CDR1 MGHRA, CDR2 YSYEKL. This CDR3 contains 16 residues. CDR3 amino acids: CASSLEIGTPRQPQHF. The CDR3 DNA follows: TGCGCCAGCAGCCTCGAAATCGGGACACCGCGCCAGCCCCAGCATTTT.